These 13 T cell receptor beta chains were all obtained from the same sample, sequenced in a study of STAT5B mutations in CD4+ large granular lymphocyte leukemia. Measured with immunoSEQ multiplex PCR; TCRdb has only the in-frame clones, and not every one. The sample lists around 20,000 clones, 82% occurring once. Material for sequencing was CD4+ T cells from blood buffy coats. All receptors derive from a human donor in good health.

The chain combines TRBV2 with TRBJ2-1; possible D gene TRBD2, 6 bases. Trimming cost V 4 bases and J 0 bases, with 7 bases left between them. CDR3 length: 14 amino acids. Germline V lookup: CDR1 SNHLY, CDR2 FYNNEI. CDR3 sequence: CASSGTTSYNEQFF. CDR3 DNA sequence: TGTGCCAGCAGTGGGACTACCTCCTACAATGAGCAGTTCTTC.

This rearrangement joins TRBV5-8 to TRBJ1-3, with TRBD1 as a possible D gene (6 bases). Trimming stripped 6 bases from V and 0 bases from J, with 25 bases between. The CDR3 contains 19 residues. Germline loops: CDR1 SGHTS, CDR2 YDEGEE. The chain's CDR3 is CASKQGTGNGVLSGNTIYF. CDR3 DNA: TGTGCCAGCAAGCAAGGCACAGGGAATGGGGTCCTCTCTGGAAACACCATATATTTT.

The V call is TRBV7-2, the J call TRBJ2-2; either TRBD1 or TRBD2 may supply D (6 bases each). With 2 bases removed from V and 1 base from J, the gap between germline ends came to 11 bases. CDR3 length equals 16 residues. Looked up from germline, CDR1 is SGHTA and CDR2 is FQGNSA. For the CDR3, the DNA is TGTGCCAGCAGCTTAAGAGGGGGGAGGAACACCGGGGAGCTGTTTTTT. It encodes CASSLRGGRNTGELFF. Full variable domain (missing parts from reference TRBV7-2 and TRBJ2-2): GAGVSQSPSNKVTEKGKDVELRCDPISGHTALYWYRQSLGQGLEFLIYFQGNSAPDKSGLPSDRFSAERTGGSVSTLTIQRTQQEDSAVYLCASSLRGGRNTGELFFGEGSRLTVL.

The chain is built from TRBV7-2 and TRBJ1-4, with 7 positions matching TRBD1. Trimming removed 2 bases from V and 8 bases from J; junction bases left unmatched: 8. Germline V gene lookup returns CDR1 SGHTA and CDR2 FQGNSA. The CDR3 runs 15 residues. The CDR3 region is CASSLQGGLLEKLFF. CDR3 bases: TGTGCCAGCAGCTTACAGGGGGGACTCCTGGAAAAACTGTTTTTT.

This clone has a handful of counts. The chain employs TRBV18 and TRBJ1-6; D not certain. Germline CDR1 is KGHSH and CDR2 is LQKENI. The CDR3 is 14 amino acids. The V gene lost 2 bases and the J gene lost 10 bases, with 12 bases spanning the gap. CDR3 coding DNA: TGTGCCAGCTCACCAGAGGTCAAGGGCTCACCCCTCCACTTT. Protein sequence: CASSPEVKGSPLHF.

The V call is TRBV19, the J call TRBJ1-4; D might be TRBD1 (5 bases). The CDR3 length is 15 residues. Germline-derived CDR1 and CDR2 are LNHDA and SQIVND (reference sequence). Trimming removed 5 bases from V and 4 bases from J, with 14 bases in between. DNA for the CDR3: TGTGCCAGTAGTCCTCTGCCAGGGCATAATGAAAAACTGTTTTTT. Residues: CASSPLPGHNEKLFF.

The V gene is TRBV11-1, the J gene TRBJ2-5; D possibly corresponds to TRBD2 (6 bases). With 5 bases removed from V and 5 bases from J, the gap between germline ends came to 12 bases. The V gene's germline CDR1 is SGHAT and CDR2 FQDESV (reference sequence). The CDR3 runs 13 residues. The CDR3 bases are TGTGCCAGCAGCCACCCTGGGGGGGAGACCCAGTACTTC. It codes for CASSHPGGETQYF. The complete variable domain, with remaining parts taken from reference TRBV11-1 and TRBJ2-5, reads EAEVAQSPRYKITEKSQAVAFWCDPISGHATLYWYRQILGQGPELLVQFQDESVVDDSQLPKDRFSAERLKGVDSTLKIQPAELGDSAMYLCASSHPGGETQYFGPGTRLLVL.

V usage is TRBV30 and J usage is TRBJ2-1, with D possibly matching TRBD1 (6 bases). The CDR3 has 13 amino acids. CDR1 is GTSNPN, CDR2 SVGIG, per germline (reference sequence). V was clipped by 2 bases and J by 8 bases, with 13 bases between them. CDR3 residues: CAWSWARGDEQFF. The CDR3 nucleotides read TGTGCCTGGAGTTGGGCCAGGGGAGATGAGCAGTTCTTC. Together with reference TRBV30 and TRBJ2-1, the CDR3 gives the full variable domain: SQTIHQWPATLVQPVGSPLSLECTVEGTSNPNLYWYRQAAGRGLQLLFYSVGIGQISSEVPQNLSASRPQDRQFILSSKKLLLSDSGFYLCAWSWARGDEQFFGPGTRLTVL.

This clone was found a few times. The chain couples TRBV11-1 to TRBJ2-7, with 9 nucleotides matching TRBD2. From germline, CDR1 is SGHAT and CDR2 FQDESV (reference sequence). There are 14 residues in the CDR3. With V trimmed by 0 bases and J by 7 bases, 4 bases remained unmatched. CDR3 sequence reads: CASSLASGGREQYF. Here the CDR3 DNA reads TGTGCCAGCAGCTTAGCCAGCGGGGGGCGGGAGCAGTACTTC.

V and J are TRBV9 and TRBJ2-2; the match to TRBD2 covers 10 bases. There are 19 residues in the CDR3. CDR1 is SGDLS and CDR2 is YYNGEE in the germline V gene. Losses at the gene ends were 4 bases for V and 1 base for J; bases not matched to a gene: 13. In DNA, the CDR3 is TGTGCCAGCAGCCCCAGCGGTAGCGGGGGGCCTAAGAACACCGGGGAGCTGTTTTTT. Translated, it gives CASSPSGSGGPKNTGELFF.

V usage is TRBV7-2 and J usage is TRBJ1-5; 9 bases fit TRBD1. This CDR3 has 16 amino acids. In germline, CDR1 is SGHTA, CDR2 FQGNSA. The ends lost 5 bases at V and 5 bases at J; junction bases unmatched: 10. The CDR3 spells CASSQEWGQGHQPQHF. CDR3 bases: TGTGCCAGCAGCCAAGAGTGGGGACAGGGCCATCAGCCCCAGCATTTT.

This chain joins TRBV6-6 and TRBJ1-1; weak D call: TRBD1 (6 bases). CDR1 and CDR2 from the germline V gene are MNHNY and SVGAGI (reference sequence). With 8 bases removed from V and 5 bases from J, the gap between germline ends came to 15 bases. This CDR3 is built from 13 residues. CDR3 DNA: TGTGCCAGCCTCAGGGGACTGGAAACTGAAGCTTTCTTT. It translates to CASLRGLETEAFF.

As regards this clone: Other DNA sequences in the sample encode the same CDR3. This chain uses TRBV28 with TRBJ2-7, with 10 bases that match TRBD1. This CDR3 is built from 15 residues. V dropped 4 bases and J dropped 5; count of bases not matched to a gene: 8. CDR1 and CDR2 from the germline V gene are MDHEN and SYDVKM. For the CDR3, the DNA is TGTGCCAGCAGTTCACGGGGACAGGGGAGGAACGAGCAGTACTTC. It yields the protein CASSSRGQGRNEQYF.